The 18 T cell receptor beta chains presented below share a single source sample, sequenced in a study of memory CD4+ T cells and cytomegalovirus serostatus. Assay: immunoSEQ multiplex PCR; the TCRdb copy retains only in-frame clones and omits some. The table includes 75,000 to 90,000 clones, 75% to 90% detected once. The sort gate was single viable CD3+CD4+CD8-CD45RO+ cells for memory CD4+ T cells. The sequencing input was memory CD4+ T cells from blood. These TCRs come from an adult in good health and CMV-seronegative.

V and J are TRBV2 and TRBJ1-5; D gene unclear. Between the trimmed V and J ends, which lost 6 bases and 5 bases, there was a span of 5 bases. Germline values: CDR1 SNHLY, CDR2 FYNNEI. This CDR3 spans 11 amino acids. The CDR3 DNA reads as TGTGCCAGCAGCGCCGATCAGCCCCAGCATTTT. This gives the protein CASSADQPQHF.

A word on this clone: Mismatch with germline at one junction end may stem from a read error. This rearrangement joins TRBV6-1 to TRBJ1-2; D uncertain. The germline V gene has CDR1 MNHNS and CDR2 SASEGT. CDR3 size: 10 residues. The CDR3 DNA is TGCGGATCCTATAACTATGGCTACACCTTC. Translating gives CGSYNYGYTF.

The J gene is TRBJ1-1, the V gene TRBV5-4; possibly TRBD1 for D (5 bases). This CDR3 is 14 amino acids long. Per germline, CDR1 SGHNT and CDR2 YYREEE (reference sequence). The ends were cut back, 0 bases at V and 0 bases at J, with 6 bases in the middle. The CDR3 DNA reads TGTGCCAGCAGCTTGGGCAGGGTGAACACTGAAGCTTTCTTT. Translation gives CASSLGRVNTEAFF.

The sample holds one count of this clone. This sequence joins TRBV5-8 and TRBJ1-5; D remains ambiguous. Germline assignment: CDR1 SGHTS and CDR2 YDEGEE. The ends were cut back, 7 bases at V and 0 bases at J, with 8 bases in the middle. The CDR3 sequence is 13 residues long. CDR3 region: CASAWDSNQPQHF. The CDR3 DNA follows: TGTGCCAGCGCCTGGGATAGCAATCAGCCCCAGCATTTT.

Note on this clone: One end of the junction does not line up with germline, which may come from a read error. The CDR3 region is CASTYGGIVNTEAFF. CDR3 coding DNA: TGTGCCAGCACTTACGGGGGGATCGTGAACACTGAAGCTTTCTTT. J is TRBJ1-1 and V is TRBV6-6; D possibly corresponds to TRBD1 (5 bases). CDR3 length: 15 amino acids. Germline values: CDR1 MNHNY, CDR2 SVGAGI (reference sequence).

In nucleotides, the CDR3 is TGTGCCAGCAAGCGGGACGGCTCCTACAATGAGCAGTTCTTC. Protein product: CASKRDGSYNEQFF. The chain carries TRBV9 and TRBJ2-1, with 7 nucleotides matching TRBD2. V lost 6 bases to trimming and J lost 0 bases; unmatched junction nucleotides: 3. Germline V lookup: CDR1 SGDLS, CDR2 YYNGEE. The CDR3 is made up of 14 amino acids.

The rearrangement links TRBV27 to TRBJ2-5; the D call may be TRBD1 or TRBD2 (6 bases each). The CDR3 has 15 amino acids. CDR1 and CDR2 (germline): MNHEY, SMNVEV (reference sequence). V lost 2 bases to trimming and J lost 4 bases, with 14 bases between them. The CDR3 DNA sequence: TGTGCCAGCAGTTTAGGTCAGGGGAGGAGAGAGACCCAGTACTTC. Translated, it gives CASSLGQGRRETQYF.

The chain combines TRBV14 with TRBJ1-3; 8 bases line up with TRBD1. There are 16 residues in the CDR3. Losses at the gene ends were 4 bases for V and 3 bases for J; bases not matched to a gene: 8. CDR1 is SGHDN and CDR2 is FVKESK in the germline V gene. For the CDR3, the DNA is TGTGCCAGCAGCCGCCAGACAGGGGCCTATGGAAACACCATATATTTT. Its protein is CASSRQTGAYGNTIYF.

V and J are TRBV5-8 and TRBJ2-7; 11 bases are shared with TRBD1. After removal of 3 bases from V and 4 bases from J, the junction contained 3 bases not matched to a gene. Per germline, CDR1 SGHTS and CDR2 YDEGEE. This CDR3 spans 14 amino acids. The CDR3 sequence is CASSSDRGQYEQYF. The CDR3 DNA follows: TGTGCCAGCAGCTCGGACAGGGGGCAGTACGAGCAGTACTTC.

This clone turned up a few times. The CDR3 loop is CASSPRGTTGSGNTIYF. The CDR3 nucleotides read TGTGCCAGCAGCCCCCGGGGTACCACCGGGTCTGGAAACACCATATATTTT. The gene calls are TRBV7-2 and TRBJ1-3; D remains unclear. The V end was cut by 5 bases, the J end by 1 base, with 18 bases between. CDR1 is SGHTA and CDR2 is FQGNSA in the germline V gene. CDR3 length equals 17 residues. Complete variable domain (other parts from reference TRBV7-2 and TRBJ1-3): GAGVSQSPSNKVTEKGKDVELRCDPISGHTALYWYRQSLGQGLEFLIYFQGNSAPDKSGLPSDRFSAERTGGSVSTLTIQRTQQEDSAVYLCASSPRGTTGSGNTIYFGEGSWLTVV.

The chain links TRBV10-1 to TRBJ1-5, with D unclear. The CDR3 length is 16 residues. V was shortened by 4 bases and J by 2 bases, with 15 bases between the two germline ends. Germline V lookup: CDR1 WNHNN, CDR2 SYGVQD (reference sequence). The CDR3 reads CASSGRGRFGNQPQHF. CDR3 nucleotides: TGCGCCAGCAGTGGGCGTGGGAGGTTTGGCAATCAGCCCCAGCATTTT.

The chain carries TRBV19 and TRBJ2-4; D perhaps matches TRBD2 (6 bases). CDR3 length: 18 amino acids. Trimming cost V 5 bases and J 8 bases, with 28 bases left between them. Looked up from germline, CDR1 is LNHDA and CDR2 is SQIVND (reference sequence). The CDR3 loop reads CASSSQITGLNKGDIQYF. CDR3 coding DNA: TGTGCCAGTAGTTCTCAAATTACGGGACTCAACAAAGGAGACATTCAGTACTTC.

The gene calls are TRBV6-1 and TRBJ1-2, with a possible D match to TRBD1 (5 bases). Germline V gives CDR1 MNHNS, CDR2 SASEGT. The length of the CDR3 is 15 residues. The ends were cut back, 6 bases at V and 2 bases at J, with 16 bases in the middle. The CDR3 loop reads CASSPGLHTNYGYTF. The CDR3 nucleotides are TGTGCCAGCAGCCCGGGACTTCACACGAACTATGGCTACACCTTC.

The rearrangement joins TRBV4-1 to TRBJ2-7, with 8 positions matching TRBD1. The CDR3 is 15 residues long. Trimming removed 1 base from V and 3 bases from J; junction bases left unmatched: 5. Germline assignment: CDR1 MGHRA and CDR2 YSYEKL. The CDR3 DNA reads as TGCGCCAGCAGCCAAGCTCCGACAGGGGACTACGAGCAGTACTTC. Protein: CASSQAPTGDYEQYF.

This clone was observed many times. The chain combines TRBV19 with TRBJ1-5; D is possibly TRBD1 (5 bases). CDR1 LNHDA and CDR2 SQIVND come from the germline V gene (reference sequence). The CDR3 has 16 residues. Deletions cut 7 bases from V and 0 bases from J, with 16 bases between. As DNA, the CDR3 is TGTGCCAGTAACCCATTGCTAGGGGTTAGCAATCAGCCCCAGCATTTT. It codes for CASNPLLGVSNQPQHF. Full variable domain (remainder filled in from reference TRBV19 and TRBJ1-5): DGGITQSPKYLFRKEGQNVTLSCEQNLNHDAMYWYRQDPGQGLRLIYYSQIVNDFQKGDIAEGYSVSREKKESFPLTVTSAQKNPTAFYLCASNPLLGVSNQPQHFGDGTRLSIL.

The chain links TRBV9 to TRBJ1-1; no definite D call. CDR1 and CDR2 (germline): SGDLS, YYNGEE. The CDR3 totals 12 residues. V was shortened by 3 bases and J by 9 bases, with 12 bases between the two germline ends. CDR3 protein: CASSGSTDKAFF. In DNA form, the CDR3 reads TGTGCCAGCAGCGGCAGCACGGATAAAGCTTTCTTT.

The V and J genes are TRBV2 and TRBJ1-5; D is unresolved. The CDR3 extends over 11 amino acids. Germline values: CDR1 SNHLY, CDR2 FYNNEI. Trimming shortened V by 6 bases and J by 6 bases, and 6 bases separated the two germline ends. The CDR3 here is CASSISQPQHF. For the CDR3, the DNA is TGTGCCAGCAGCATAAGTCAGCCCCAGCATTTT.

V is TRBV11-2 and J is TRBJ2-7; D might be TRBD1 (5 bases). Looked up from germline, CDR1 is SGHAT and CDR2 is FQNNGV. This CDR3 is 16 amino acids long. V dropped 1 base and J dropped 4 bases, with 17 bases sitting between them. The CDR3, as DNA: TGTGCCAGCAGCTTAGGCAGGGATGCCGTGATATACGAGCAGTACTTC. Translating gives CASSLGRDAVIYEQYF.